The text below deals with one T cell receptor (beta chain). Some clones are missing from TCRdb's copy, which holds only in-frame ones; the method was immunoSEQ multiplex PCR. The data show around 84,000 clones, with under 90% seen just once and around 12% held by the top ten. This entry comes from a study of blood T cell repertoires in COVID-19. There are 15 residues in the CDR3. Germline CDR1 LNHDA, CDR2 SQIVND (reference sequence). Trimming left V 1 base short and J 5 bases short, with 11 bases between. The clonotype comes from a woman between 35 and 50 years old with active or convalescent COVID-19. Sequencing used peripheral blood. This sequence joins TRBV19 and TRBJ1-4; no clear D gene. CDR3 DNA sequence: TGTGCCAGTAGTATAGGACCCGGGATCAATGAAAAACTGTTTTTT. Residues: CASSIGPGINEKLFF. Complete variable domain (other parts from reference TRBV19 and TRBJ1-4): DGGITQSPKYLFRKEGQNVTLSCEQNLNHDAMYWYRQDPGQGLRLIYYSQIVNDFQKGDIAEGYSVSREKKESFPLTVTSAQKNPTAFYLCASSIGPGINEKLFFGSGTQLSVL.